This entry lists 27 T cell receptor beta chains sequenced from one sample in a study of prognosis after radiotherapy for stage I lung cancer. Genomic DNA was subjected to two-round multiplex PCR for amplification of TCR beta CDR3. Primers were specific to each TRBV and TRBJ gene in first-round PCR. Each CDR3 protein is one row after TCRdb ran MiXCR on the multiplex PCR reads. The sample records over 14,000 distinct CDR3 sequences, 30% to 40% being singletons. The sample consisted of PBMCs, taken before or after stereotactic body radiation therapy (not recorded which). The receptors originated from a donor aged 50 or older with non-small cell lung cancer.

This clonotype was seen repeatedly, ten times or more. The chain carries TRBV3-1 and TRBJ1-2; D not certain. This CDR3 region has 13 residues. V was pared by 4 bases and J by 0 bases, with 6 bases between. Germline V CDR1 and CDR2: LGHDT, YNNKEL (reference sequence). CDR3 sequence: CASSRGSNYGYTF. The CDR3 nucleotides are TGTGCCAGCAGCCGGGGTTCTAACTATGGCTACACCTTC. Looking up the rest from reference TRBV3-1 and TRBJ1-2 gives the full variable domain: DTAVSQTPKYLVTQMGNDKSIKCEQNLGHDTMYWYKQDSKKFLKIMFSYNNKELIINETVPNRFSPKSPDKAHLNLHINSLELGDSAVYFCASSRGSNYGYTFGSGTRLTVV.

As concerns this clonotype: This could be a read error, since a much larger clone is one nucleotide away. The CDR3 does not end in the conserved phenylalanine or tryptophan, so this is likely a read error. This chain uses TRBV3-1 with TRBJ1-1; 11 bases line up with TRBD1. After removal of 8 bases from V and 0 bases from J, the junction contained 5 bases not matched to a gene. Looked up from germline, CDR1 is LGHDT and CDR2 is YNNKEL (reference sequence). The CDR3 runs 15 residues. The CDR3 nucleotides read TGTGCCAGCGGGACAGGGGGACTCATGAACACTGAAGCTTTCTCT. It is translated as CASGTGGLMNTEAFS.

This chain connects TRBV6-1 to TRBJ2-1, with D uncertain. This CDR3 is 13 amino acids long. The V gene lost 8 bases and the J gene lost 3 bases, with 11 bases spanning the gap. Germline V lookup: CDR1 MNHNS, CDR2 SASEGT. Here the CDR3 DNA reads TGTGCCAGCGACTGGCAGAACTACAATGAGCAGTTCTTC. Translation gives CASDWQNYNEQFF.

The table lists this clonotype with many counts. The rearrangement links TRBV20-1 to TRBJ2-5; the D is unclear. Germline V lookup: CDR1 DFQATT, CDR2 SNEGSKA (reference sequence). This CDR3 region has 14 residues. V was trimmed by 0 bases and J by 5 bases, leaving 13 bases between them. The CDR3 DNA sequence: TGCAGTGCTAGAGATCCCTATATCCGGGAGACCCAGTACTTC. It yields the protein CSARDPYIRETQYF.

This clonotype was detected ten times or more. This chain links TRBV20-1 with TRBJ2-5; D is uncertain. CDR1 DFQATT and CDR2 SNEGSKA come from the germline V gene (reference sequence). Trimming took 0 bases from V and 2 from J, leaving 13 bases between them. CDR3 length: 15 residues. The CDR3 DNA is TGCAGTGCTAGAGATCCTGGACGAGTTCAAGAGACCCAGTACTTC. Encoded protein: CSARDPGRVQETQYF.

This clonotype was seen repeatedly, ten times or more. This rearrangement joins TRBV4-1 to TRBJ1-1; D call uncertain. The CDR3 contains 14 residues. The germline V gene encodes CDR1 MGHRA and CDR2 YSYEKL. Trimming removed 0 bases from V and 5 bases from J, with 10 bases in between. As DNA, the CDR3 is TGCGCCAGCAGCCAAGATCAGTGGTTAACTGAAGCTTTCTTT. As protein: CASSQDQWLTEAFF.

At least ten counts were recorded for this clonotype. The gene calls are TRBV11-2 and TRBJ1-1; D perhaps matches TRBD1 (5 bases). CDR1 and CDR2 from the germline V gene are SGHAT and FQNNGV. The CDR3 runs to 13 residues. The V end was cut by 5 bases, the J end by 11 bases, with 18 bases between. CDR3 sequence reads: CASSPWLGDEAFF. As DNA, the CDR3 is TGTGCCAGCAGCCCCTGGTTGGGGGATGAGGCTTTCTTT.

This clonotype was recorded only once. Its ends do not fully match the called genes, so a read error is possible. The J gene is TRBJ1-4, the V gene TRBV28; the match to TRBD1 covers 9 bases. Germline lookup yields CDR1 MDHEN and CDR2 SYDVKM. This CDR3 has 16 residues. The CDR3 loop is CANSLGQGSVQEKLFF. Here the CDR3 DNA reads TGTGCCAACAGTTTAGGACAGGGGTCAGTACAAGAAAAACTGTTTTTT.

Many counts were recorded for this clonotype. This chain connects TRBV20-1 to TRBJ1-4; 10 nucleotides agree with TRBD1. The germline CDR1 and CDR2 sequences are DFQATT and SNEGSKA (reference sequence). The CDR3 consists of 19 residues. With V trimmed by 1 base and J by 9 bases, 20 bases remained unmatched. CDR3 sequence reads: CSARARDRGSQRALKKLFF. The CDR3 bases are TGCAGTGCTAGAGCTCGGGACAGGGGATCTCAGCGGGCACTGAAAAAACTGTTTTTT.

This clonotype showed up many times. This CDR3 is CASRRTSGSSKNIQYF. The CDR3 DNA follows: TGTGCCAGCAGACGGACTAGCGGGAGTTCCAAAAACATTCAGTACTTC. This chain connects TRBV6-1 to TRBJ2-4; TRBD2 matches at 13 bases. The V and J ends lost 6 bases and 2 bases, in that order; junction bases with no gene match: 4. Germline V gene data show CDR1 as MNHNS and CDR2 as SASEGT. The CDR3 spans 16 residues.

This clonotype was counted ten times or more. The V gene is TRBV6-5, the J gene TRBJ2-1; TRBD2 agrees at 7 bases. This CDR3 spans 16 amino acids. Germline V gives CDR1 MNHEY, CDR2 SVGAGI. Unmatched junction bases numbered 7, after V lost 0 bases and J lost 5 bases. The CDR3 reads CASSYSRAAGDNEQFF. The CDR3 bases are TGTGCCAGCAGTTACTCGCGGGCGGCGGGAGACAATGAGCAGTTCTTC.

This clonotype ranks as medium-sized (0.01 to 0.1%). V and J are TRBV7-9 and TRBJ1-6, with D unresolved. V dropped 3 bases and J dropped 10 bases, with 13 bases sitting between them. CDR1 and CDR2 (germline): SEHNR, FQNEAQ (reference sequence). This CDR3 has 14 residues. CDR3 nucleotides: TGTGCCAGCAGCTTGGAGCTGAGTGGGTCACCCCTCCACTTT. This codes for CASSLELSGSPLHF. The full variable domain, in which reference TRBV7-9 and TRBJ1-6 provide the parts outside the CDR3, is DTGVSQNPRHKITKRGQNVTFRCDPISEHNRLYWYRQTLGQGPEFLTYFQNEAQLEKSRLLSDRFSAERPKGSFSTLEIQRTEQGDSAMYLCASSLELSGSPLHFGNGTRLTVT.

Comment on this clonotype: This could be a read error, since a much larger clone is one nucleotide away. The V call is TRBV18, the J call TRBJ1-2; D is perhaps TRBD1 (5 bases). Germline values: CDR1 KGHSH, CDR2 LQKENI. The CDR3 consists of 13 residues. V dropped 3 bases and J dropped 7 bases, with 12 bases sitting between them. The CDR3 DNA follows: TGTGCCAGCTCACCTCTGGAGAGGGGTGGCTACACCTTC. This gives the protein CASSPLERGGYTF.

The sample holds a few counts of this clonotype. This sequence may be a read error, since a much larger clone differs from it by one base. The chain carries TRBV4-2 and TRBJ2-7, with D uncertain. The V end was cut by 0 bases, the J end by 2 bases, with 11 bases between. CDR1 and CDR2 (germline): LGHNA, YNFKEQ. This CDR3 has 15 amino acids. The CDR3 bases are TGTGCCAGCAGCCAAGAACGGATTAGCACCTACGAGCAGTACTTC. Protein sequence: CASSQERISTYEQYF.

The rearrangement uses TRBV2 and TRBJ2-3; D is uncertain. V gave up 3 bases and J gave up 3 bases, with 7 bases separating them. This CDR3 region has 13 residues. Per germline, CDR1 SNHLY and CDR2 FYNNEI. CDR3 sequence: CASSDTSTDTQYF. The CDR3 DNA reads TGTGCCAGCAGTGACACGTCTACAGATACGCAGTATTTT.

About this clonotype: Since the CDR3 does not end with the conserved phenylalanine or tryptophan, this likely comes from a read error. V gene TRBV5-1 combines with J gene TRBJ2-7; D is undetermined. This CDR3 is built from 14 residues. Germline V gene data show CDR1 as SGHRS and CDR2 as YFSETQ. The CDR3 loop reads CASSLTRTSYDQYL. The CDR3 nucleotides are TGCGCCAGCAGCTTGACCAGAACCTCCTACGATCAGTACCTC.

This clonotype was detected many times. The genes are TRBV20-1 and TRBJ2-2; D not resolved. Trimming took off 2 bases at V and 4 bases at J, with 11 bases between the two ends. Germline V CDR1 and CDR2: DFQATT, SNEGSKA (reference sequence). This CDR3 spans 14 amino acids. The CDR3 DNA reads TGCAGTGCTAGAATCGGCCAAGGCACCGGGGAGCTGTTTTTT. It is translated as CSARIGQGTGELFF.

This clonotype has at least ten counts. The V call is TRBV7-2, the J call TRBJ2-1; 8 bases are a match to TRBD1. The V segment lost 6 bases and the J segment 2 bases; nucleotides outside the gene matches: 6. Looked up from germline, CDR1 is SGHTA and CDR2 is FQGNSA. This CDR3 spans 15 amino acids. The CDR3, as DNA: TGTGCCAGCAGGAGGGACAGGCGGGCCTACAATGAGCAGTTCTTC. Translation gives CASRRDRRAYNEQFF.

This clonotype was seen many times. The chain combines TRBV5-1 with TRBJ2-2, with 8 bases lining up with TRBD1. Germline V gene sequence: CDR1 SGHRS, CDR2 YFSETQ. J gave up 4 bases and V 7 bases, and 12 bases lay outside the gene matches. This CDR3 has 16 residues. The CDR3 loop is CASSWGTGLSTGELFF. The CDR3 coding sequence is TGCGCCAGCTCATGGGGGACAGGCCTTAGCACCGGGGAGCTGTTTTTT.

This clonotype was recorded many times. The chain has TRBV4-1 and TRBJ1-3; TRBD1 matches at 9 bases. There are 18 residues in the CDR3. Germline CDR1 reads MGHRA; CDR2 reads YSYEKL. V lost 0 bases, J lost 0 bases, and 6 bases stayed unmatched. The CDR3 here is CASSQDRSGQGSGNTIYF. The DNA for the CDR3 is TGCGCCAGCAGCCAAGATAGATCGGGACAGGGCTCTGGAAACACCATATATTTT.

This clonotype occurred many times. The gene calls are TRBV7-9 and TRBJ2-5, with a weak D call TRBD2 (6 bases). Germline CDR1 reads SEHNR; CDR2 reads FQNEAQ (reference sequence). Trimming pared 4 bases from V and 5 bases from J, leaving 14 bases between. This CDR3 comprises 14 residues. The CDR3 region is CASSSFQLAETQYF. The CDR3 nucleotides are TGTGCCAGCAGCTCTTTCCAGCTAGCGGAGACCCAGTACTTC.

By proportion, this clonotype is medium-sized. The chain combines TRBV19 with TRBJ1-6, with 7 nucleotides matching TRBD1. The CDR3 contains 15 residues. Germline loops: CDR1 LNHDA, CDR2 SQIVND (reference sequence). J gave up 8 bases and V 3 bases, and 7 bases lay outside the gene matches. CDR3 amino acids: CASSIRGQLDSPLHF. CDR3 bases: TGTGCCAGTAGTATCCGGGGACAGTTGGATTCACCCCTCCACTTT.

This clonotype was seen ten or more times. J is TRBJ2-1 and V is TRBV6-9; TRBD2 matches 10 bases. J was trimmed by 5 bases and V by 3 bases; bases with no gene match: 10. The CDR3 has 17 amino acids. CDR1 is MNHGY and CDR2 is SVAAGI in the germline V gene. The CDR3 coding sequence is TGTGCCAGCAGTTACAGGGCTAGCGGGAGTATCGACAATGAGCAGTTCTTC. It translates to CASSYRASGSIDNEQFF.

As to this clonotype: Only one base separates this from a far larger clonotype, so it likely reflects a read error. V is TRBV6-4 and J is TRBJ2-5; the match to TRBD2 covers 10 bases. V was pared by 5 bases and J by 5 bases, with 11 bases of the junction left unmatched. CDR1 and CDR2 from the germline V gene are MRHNA and SNTAGT. This CDR3 is built from 16 residues. In nucleotides, the CDR3 is TGTGCCAGCAGTCTGACCGGGAATAGCGGGAGGGAGACCCAGTACTTC. As protein: CASSLTGNSGRETQYF.

This clonotype was seen at least ten times. This sequence joins TRBV30 and TRBJ2-3, with TRBD2 identical over 9 bases. Germline V gene data show CDR1 as GTSNPN and CDR2 as SVGIG (reference sequence). The CDR3 loop spans 15 amino acids. Trimming cost V 3 bases and J 2 bases; bases outside gene matches: 6. The DNA of the CDR3 is TGTGCCTGGAGAATGGGACTAGCCGTCACAGATACGCAGTATTTT. Translating it yields CAWRMGLAVTDTQYF.

The sample holds many counts of this clonotype. The chain links TRBV18 to TRBJ2-5, with 8 bases that match TRBD1. This CDR3 region has 14 residues. Germline loops: CDR1 KGHSH, CDR2 LQKENI. The V segment lost 4 bases and the J segment 4 bases; nucleotides outside the gene matches: 5. The CDR3 nucleotides read TGTGCCAGCTCACTCGGACAGGGAGGAGAGACCCAGTACTTC. It encodes CASSLGQGGETQYF.

Concerning this clonotype itself: Compared with germline, one end of the junction differs, possibly owing to a read error. V gene TRBV28 combines with J gene TRBJ1-1; TRBD1 might be the D (5 bases). The germline V gene encodes CDR1 MDHEN and CDR2 SYDVKM. This CDR3 contains 15 residues. The CDR3 coding sequence is TGTGCCAACAGTTTAAATGGGGGGGTGAACACTGAAGCTTTCTTT. It specifies CANSLNGGVNTEAFF.